The 9 T cell receptor beta chains below all came from one sample that was sequenced in a study of radiotherapy plus CTLA-4 blockade in lung cancer. Assay: immunoSEQ multiplex PCR; the TCRdb copy retains only in-frame clones and omits some. The data show fewer than 75,000 clones, roughly 87% seen once. Sequenced material: peripheral blood, taken from a patient treated with radiotherapy plus ipilimumab. The receptors originated from a human donor with non-small cell lung cancer that progressed on radiotherapy plus ipilimumab.

This chain connects TRBV19 to TRBJ1-5; 10 bases match TRBD1. The V gene's germline CDR1 is LNHDA and CDR2 SQIVND (reference sequence). The CDR3 totals 14 residues. V trimming: 6 bases; J trimming: 6 bases; junction bases outside the gene matches: 5. The CDR3 is CASSGTGDGQPQHF. In DNA form, the CDR3 reads TGTGCCAGTAGCGGGACAGGGGACGGTCAGCCCCAGCATTTT.

The rearrangement joins TRBV19 to TRBJ2-7; maybe TRBD2 (6 bases). Germline V CDR1 and CDR2: LNHDA, SQIVND (reference sequence). Deletions cut 6 bases from V and 2 bases from J, with 14 bases between. CDR3 length: 14 residues. This CDR3 reads CASSPRTTPYEQYF. The CDR3 bases are TGTGCCAGTAGCCCTCGGACTACCCCCTACGAGCAGTACTTC.

This chain joins TRBV2 and TRBJ1-5, with TRBD1 as a possible D gene (5 bases). This CDR3 is built from 12 residues. Germline V lookup: CDR1 SNHLY, CDR2 FYNNEI. V was clipped by 5 bases and J by 6 bases, with 8 bases between them. The CDR3 loop is CASSRRGQPQHF. CDR3 in DNA: TGTGCCAGCAGTCGAAGGGGTCAGCCCCAGCATTTT. Looking up the rest from reference TRBV2 and TRBJ1-5 gives the full variable domain: EPEVTQTPSHQVTQMGQEVILRCVPISNHLYFYWYRQILGQKVEFLVSFYNNEISEKSEIFDDQFSVERPDGSNFTLKIRSTKLEDSAMYFCASSRRGQPQHFGDGTRLSIL.

This sequence joins TRBV18 and TRBJ2-2, with D hard to call. The CDR3 extends over 14 amino acids. The V end lost 4 bases, the J end lost 3 bases, and 9 bases lay between the germline ends. Germline CDR1 and CDR2: KGHSH and LQKENI. The CDR3 nucleotides read TGTGCCAGCTCACTCGACCGATACACCGGGGAGCTGTTTTTT. Protein sequence: CASSLDRYTGELFF.

In its sample, this clone was seen a few times. The chain is built from TRBV29-1 and TRBJ1-3; D gene uncertain. V was clipped by 5 bases and J by 0 bases, with 8 bases between them. The CDR3 covers 13 residues. Germline V gene lookup returns CDR1 SQVTM and CDR2 ANQGSEA. The CDR3 DNA sequence: TGCAGCGTTACGAGAACCTCTGGAAACACCATATATTTT. The encoded protein is CSVTRTSGNTIYF.

The CDR3 reads CASRRAGYTGELFF. DNA of the CDR3: TGTGCCAGCAGAAGAGCGGGATACACCGGGGAGCTGTTTTTT. The genes are TRBV2 and TRBJ2-2; TRBD2 agrees at 7 bases. Germline values: CDR1 SNHLY, CDR2 FYNNEI. CDR3 length equals 14 residues. V dropped 6 bases and J dropped 3; count of bases not matched to a gene: 4.

This clone turned up a few times. This sample includes further DNA sequences coding for the same CDR3. The gene calls are TRBV7-9 and TRBJ1-3; TRBD1 agrees at 7 bases. This CDR3 region has 15 residues. Germline CDR1 is SEHNR and CDR2 is FQNEAQ (reference sequence). Trimming cost V 1 base and J 4 bases; bases outside gene matches: 4. The CDR3 loop is CASSLVTGFGNTIYF. In DNA form, the CDR3 reads TGTGCCAGCAGCTTAGTGACAGGGTTCGGAAACACCATATATTTT.

There are a few counts of this clone. V gene TRBV6-5 combines with J gene TRBJ2-7, with D possibly being TRBD1 (5 bases). Germline V gene sequence: CDR1 MNHEY, CDR2 SVGAGI. V lost 5 bases, J lost 1 base, and 9 bases lay in between. The CDR3 is 13 amino acids. The CDR3 is CASSTQGSYEQYF. CDR3 nucleotide sequence: TGTGCCAGCAGTACTCAGGGTTCCTACGAGCAGTACTTC.

Only one count was recorded for this clone. The rearrangement links TRBV2 to TRBJ1-5; maybe TRBD1 (5 bases). The germline V gene has CDR1 SNHLY and CDR2 FYNNEI. V was clipped by 0 bases and J by 4 bases, with 10 bases between them. CDR3 length: 15 residues. The CDR3: CASSEATGGNQPQHF. The CDR3 DNA reads as TGTGCCAGCAGTGAAGCAACAGGAGGAAATCAGCCCCAGCATTTT.